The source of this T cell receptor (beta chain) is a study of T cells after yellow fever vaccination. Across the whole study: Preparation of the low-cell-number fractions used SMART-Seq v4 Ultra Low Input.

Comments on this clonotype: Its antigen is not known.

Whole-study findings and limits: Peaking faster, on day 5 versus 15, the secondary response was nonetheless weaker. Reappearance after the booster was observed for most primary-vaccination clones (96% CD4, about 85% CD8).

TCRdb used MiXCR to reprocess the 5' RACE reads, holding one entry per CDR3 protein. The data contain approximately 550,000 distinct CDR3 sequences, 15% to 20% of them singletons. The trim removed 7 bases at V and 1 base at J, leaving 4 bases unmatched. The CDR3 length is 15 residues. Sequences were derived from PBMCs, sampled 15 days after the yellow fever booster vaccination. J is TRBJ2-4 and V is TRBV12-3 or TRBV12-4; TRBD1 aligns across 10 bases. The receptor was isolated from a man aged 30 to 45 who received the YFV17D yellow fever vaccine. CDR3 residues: CASNRQGAAKNIQYF. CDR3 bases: TGTGCCAGCAACCGACAGGGGGCGGCCAAAAACATTCAGTACTTC.